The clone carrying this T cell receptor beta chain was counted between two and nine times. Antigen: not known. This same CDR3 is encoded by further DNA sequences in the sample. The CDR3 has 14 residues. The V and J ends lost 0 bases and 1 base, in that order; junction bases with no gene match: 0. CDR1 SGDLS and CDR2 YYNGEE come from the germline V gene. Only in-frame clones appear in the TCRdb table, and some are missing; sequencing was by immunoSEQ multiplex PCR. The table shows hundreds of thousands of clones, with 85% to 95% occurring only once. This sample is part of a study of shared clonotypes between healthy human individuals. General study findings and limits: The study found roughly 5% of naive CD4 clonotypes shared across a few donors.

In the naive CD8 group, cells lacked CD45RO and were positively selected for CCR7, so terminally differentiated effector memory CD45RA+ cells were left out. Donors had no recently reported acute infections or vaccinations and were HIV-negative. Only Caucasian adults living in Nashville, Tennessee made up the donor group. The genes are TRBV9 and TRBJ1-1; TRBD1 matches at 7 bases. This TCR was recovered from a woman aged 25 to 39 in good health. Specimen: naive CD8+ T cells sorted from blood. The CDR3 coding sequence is TGTGCCAGCAGCGTAGAGGGGGCGAACACTGAAGCTTTCTTT. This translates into CASSVEGANTEAFF.